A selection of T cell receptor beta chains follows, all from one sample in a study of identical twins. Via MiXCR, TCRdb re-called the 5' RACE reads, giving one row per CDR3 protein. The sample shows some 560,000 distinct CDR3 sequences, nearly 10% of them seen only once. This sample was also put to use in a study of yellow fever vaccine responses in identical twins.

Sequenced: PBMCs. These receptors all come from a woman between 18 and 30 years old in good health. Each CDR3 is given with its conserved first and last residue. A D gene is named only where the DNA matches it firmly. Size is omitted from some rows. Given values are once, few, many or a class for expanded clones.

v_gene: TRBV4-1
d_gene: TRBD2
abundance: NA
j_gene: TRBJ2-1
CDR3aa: CASSQPTSGVNEQFF
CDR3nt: TGCGCCAGCAGCCAACCGACTAGCGGGGTAAATGAGCAGTTCTTC

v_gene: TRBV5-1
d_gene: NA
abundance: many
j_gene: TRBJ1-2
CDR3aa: CASSLKGLNYGYTF
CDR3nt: TGCGCCAGCAGCTTGAAGGGTCTAAACTATGGCTACACCTTC

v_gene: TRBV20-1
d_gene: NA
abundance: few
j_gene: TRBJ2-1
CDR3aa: CSARVDEKSYNEQFF
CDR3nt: TGCAGTGCTAGAGTAGACGAGAAATCCTACAATGAGCAGTTCTTC

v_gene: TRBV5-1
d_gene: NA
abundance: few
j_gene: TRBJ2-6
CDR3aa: CASSFEGPGSGANVLTF
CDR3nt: TGCGCCAGCAGCTTCGAAGGGCCGGGCTCTGGGGCCAACGTCCTGACTTTC

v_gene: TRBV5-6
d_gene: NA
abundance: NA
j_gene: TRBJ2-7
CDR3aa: CASSLAARTYEQYF
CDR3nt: TGTGCCAGCAGCTTGGCGGCAAGAACCTACGAGCAGTACTTC

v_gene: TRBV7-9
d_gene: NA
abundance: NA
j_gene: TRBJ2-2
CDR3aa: CASSLFRESTGELFF
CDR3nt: TGTGCCAGCAGCTTATTCAGGGAATCAACCGGGGAGCTGTTTTTT

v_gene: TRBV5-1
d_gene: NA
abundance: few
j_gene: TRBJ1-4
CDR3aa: CASSPTSSGNEKLFF
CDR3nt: TGCGCCAGCAGCCCCACCTCTTCAGGGAATGAAAAACTGTTTTTT

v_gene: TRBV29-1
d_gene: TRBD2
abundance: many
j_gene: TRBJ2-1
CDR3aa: CSVVALAGVDEQFF
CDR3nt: TGCAGCGTTGTTGCTCTAGCGGGAGTCGATGAGCAGTTCTTC

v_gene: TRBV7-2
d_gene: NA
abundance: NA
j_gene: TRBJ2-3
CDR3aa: CASSQLSLASHTQYF
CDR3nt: TGTGCCAGCAGCCAACTATCCTTAGCCAGTCATACGCAGTATTTT

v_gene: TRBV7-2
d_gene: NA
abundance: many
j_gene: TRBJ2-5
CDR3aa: CASSLVSPGRETQYF
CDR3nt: TGTGCCAGCAGCTTAGTGTCCCCCGGCCGGGAGACCCAGTACTTC

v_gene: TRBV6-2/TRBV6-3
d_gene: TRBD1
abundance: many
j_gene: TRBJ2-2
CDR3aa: CASSPGGRTGELFF
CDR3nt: TGTGCCAGCAGTCCAGGGGGCCGAACCGGGGAGCTGTTTTTT

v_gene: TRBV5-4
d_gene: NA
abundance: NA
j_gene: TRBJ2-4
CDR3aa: CASSLAGEDTKNIQYF
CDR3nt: TGTGCCAGCAGCTTGGCCGGGGAGGATACCAAAAACATTCAGTACTTC

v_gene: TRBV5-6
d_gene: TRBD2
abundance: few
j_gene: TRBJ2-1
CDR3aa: CASSLVSRGSIHNEQFF
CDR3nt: TGTGCCAGCAGCTTGGTTTCGCGGGGGAGCATCCACAATGAGCAGTTCTTC

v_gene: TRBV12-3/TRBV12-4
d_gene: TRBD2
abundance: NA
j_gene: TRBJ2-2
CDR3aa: CASRAHSGGANTGELFF
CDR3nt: TGTGCCAGCAGGGCTCACAGCGGGGGCGCGAACACCGGGGAGCTGTTTTTT

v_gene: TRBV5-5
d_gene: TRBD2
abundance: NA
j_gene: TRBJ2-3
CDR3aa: CASSLMASGGPAAQYF
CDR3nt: TGTGCCAGCAGCTTGATGGCTAGCGGGGGCCCCGCGGCGCAGTATTTT

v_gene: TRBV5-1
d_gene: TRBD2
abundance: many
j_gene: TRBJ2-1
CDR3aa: CASIEGGPLYNEQFF
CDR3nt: TGCGCCAGCATTGAGGGAGGGCCTCTCTACAATGAGCAGTTCTTC

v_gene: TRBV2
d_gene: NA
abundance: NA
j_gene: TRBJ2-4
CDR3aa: CASREGLDIQYF
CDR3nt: TGTGCCAGCCGAGAGGGGTTAGACATTCAGTACTTC

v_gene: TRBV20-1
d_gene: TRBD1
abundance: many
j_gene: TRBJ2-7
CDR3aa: CSAGFTRTGGQQYF
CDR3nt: TGCAGTGCTGGCTTTACCCGGACAGGGGGACAGCAGTACTTC

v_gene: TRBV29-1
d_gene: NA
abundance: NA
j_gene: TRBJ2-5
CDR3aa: CSVESVDETQYF
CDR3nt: TGCAGCGTTGAATCGGTCGACGAGACCCAGTACTTC

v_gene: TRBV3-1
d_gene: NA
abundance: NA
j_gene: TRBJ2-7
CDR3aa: CASSQDNRDYEQYF
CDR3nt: TGTGCCAGCAGCCAAGATAACAGGGACTACGAGCAGTACTTC

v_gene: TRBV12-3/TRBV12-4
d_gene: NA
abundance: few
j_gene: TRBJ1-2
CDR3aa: CASSRLAYGYTF
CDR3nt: TGTGCCAGCAGTCGCCTAGCCTATGGCTACACCTTC

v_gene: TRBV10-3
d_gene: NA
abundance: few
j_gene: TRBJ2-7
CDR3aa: CASRRDEIPEQYF
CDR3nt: TGTGCCAGCCGGAGGGACGAGATTCCCGAGCAGTACTTC

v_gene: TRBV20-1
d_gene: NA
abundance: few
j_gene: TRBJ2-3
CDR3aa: CSAREGTTDTQYF
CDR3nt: TGCAGTGCTAGAGAGGGTACCACAGATACGCAGTATTTT

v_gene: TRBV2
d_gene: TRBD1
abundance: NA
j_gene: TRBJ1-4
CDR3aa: CATGQGSNEKLFF
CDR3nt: TGTGCCACCGGACAGGGATCTAATGAAAAACTGTTTTTT

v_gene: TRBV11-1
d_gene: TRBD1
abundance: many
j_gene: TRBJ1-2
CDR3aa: CAAGPFVVRDRGNGYTF
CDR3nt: TGTGCAGCAGGCCCGTTCGTGGTTAGGGACAGGGGCAACGGCTACACCTTC

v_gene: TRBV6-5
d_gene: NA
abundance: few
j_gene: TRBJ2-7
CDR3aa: CASRTLNEQYF
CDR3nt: TGTGCCAGCAGGACCTTAAACGAGCAGTACTTC

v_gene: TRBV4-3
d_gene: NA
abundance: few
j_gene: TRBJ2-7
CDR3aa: CASSQWAGSYEQYF
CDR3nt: TGCGCCAGCAGCCAATGGGCGGGCTCCTACGAGCAGTACTTC

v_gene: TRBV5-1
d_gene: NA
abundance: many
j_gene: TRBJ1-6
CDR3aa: CASSLALRSYSPLHF
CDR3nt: TGCGCCAGCAGCTTGGCCTTAAGGTCCTATTCACCCCTCCACTTT

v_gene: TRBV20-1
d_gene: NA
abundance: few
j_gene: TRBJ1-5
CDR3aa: CSANMVWENNQPQHF
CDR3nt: TGCAGTGCTAACATGGTTTGGGAGAACAATCAGCCCCAGCATTTT

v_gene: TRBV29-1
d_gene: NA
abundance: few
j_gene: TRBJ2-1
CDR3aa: CSVSGALYNEQFF
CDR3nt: TGCAGCGTCTCAGGGGCCCTTTACAATGAGCAGTTCTTC

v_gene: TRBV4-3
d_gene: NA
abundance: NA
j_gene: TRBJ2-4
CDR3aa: CASSQDIAVADIQYF
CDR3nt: TGCGCCAGCAGCCAAGATATTGCGGTGGCGGACATTCAGTACTTC

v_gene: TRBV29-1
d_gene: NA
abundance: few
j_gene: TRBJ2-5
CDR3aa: CSVVSYQETQYF
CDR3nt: TGCAGCGTTGTGTCGTACCAAGAGACCCAGTACTTC

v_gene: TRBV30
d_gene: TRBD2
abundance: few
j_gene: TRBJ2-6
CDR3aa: CAWTSGTGANVLTF
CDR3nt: TGTGCCTGGACGAGCGGGACTGGGGCCAACGTCCTGACTTTC

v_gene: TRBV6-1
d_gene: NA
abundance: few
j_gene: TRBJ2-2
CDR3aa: CASTHPGTSSGELFF
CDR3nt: TGTGCCAGCACCCACCCCGGGACTTCATCCGGGGAGCTGTTTTTT

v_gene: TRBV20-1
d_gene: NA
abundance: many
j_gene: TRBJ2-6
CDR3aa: CSAYPGTPSGANVLTF
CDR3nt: TGCAGTGCTTATCCCGGGACTCCCTCTGGGGCCAACGTCCTGACTTTC

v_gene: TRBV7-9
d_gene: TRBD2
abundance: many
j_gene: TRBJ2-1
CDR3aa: CASSLARGGPYNEQFF
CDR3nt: TGTGCCAGCAGCTTAGCTCGGGGGGGCCCTTACAATGAGCAGTTCTTC